This TCR beta chain was sequenced for a study of shared clonotypes between healthy human individuals. Study-level results: For naive CD4 cells, roughly 5% of clonotypes were shared across a handful of donors.

This clone came up once. Its cognate antigen is unknown. Naivety among CD8 cells was defined by CD45RO negativity and positive CCR7 selection, thereby excluding terminally differentiated effector memory CD45RA+ cells. Per germline, CDR1 PRHDT and CDR2 FYEKMQ (reference sequence). Trimming cost V 7 bases and J 3 bases, with 13 bases left between them. The CDR3 spans 13 residues. Genomic DNA of every subset was divided equally among multiple immunoSEQ plates. Per sorted-subset replicate PCR, input was roughly 220 ng DNA, representing 30,000 to 35,000 T cell genomes. The protocol was immunoSEQ multiplex PCR, while the TCRdb copy is restricted to in-frame clones and leaves out a portion. The data show about 2 million clones, 85% to 95% seen once.

The TCR sequence derives from a young man in good health. Material for sequencing was naive CD8+ T cells sorted from blood. The chain has TRBV13 and TRBJ2-7; D is possibly TRBD1 or TRBD2 (5 bases each). The CDR3 loop is CASTEGLGYEQYF. The CDR3 DNA reads as TGTGCCAGCACCGAGGGGTTGGGCTACGAGCAGTACTTC.